The clone carrying this T cell receptor (beta chain) was seen more than once but under ten times. The target antigen is unknown. This record belongs to a study of T cell repertoires in cytomegalovirus infection. The overall study: Signatures in public TCR beta sequences pointed to both CMV infection and matching HLA type.

TCRdb reanalysed the reads using MiXCR and keeps one entry per CDR3 protein. The repertoire consists of 150,000 to 160,000 distinct CDR3 sequences, with 23% occurring once and the leading ten covering roughly 9.8%. General study points: The cumulative frequency of public TCR beta families identified carriers of CMV plus the relevant HLA. Dominating the ex vivo response were TCR beta clonotypes that were CMV-specific and HLA-C-restricted.

Trimming removed 4 bases from V and 2 bases from J, with 12 bases in between. The CDR3 contains 14 residues. CDR1 is SQVTM, CDR2 ANQGSEA, per germline. The TCR comes from a human donor in good health (CMV status not recorded). Some clones in this sample may be carry-over from other donors' samples. Sequenced input: PBMCs. The chain recombines TRBV29-1 with TRBJ2-1; D perhaps matches TRBD1 (6 bases). CDR3 protein: CSVARTEPYNEQFF. CDR3 in DNA: TGCAGCGTTGCCCGGACAGAGCCCTACAATGAGCAGTTCTTC.